The rows below give T cell receptor beta chains drawn from one sample of a study of prognosis after radiotherapy for stage I lung cancer. TCRdb called the multiplex PCR reads again in MiXCR, with one record for every CDR3 protein. The sample carries approximately 20,000 distinct CDR3 sequences, roughly 45% recorded once. This sample comprised PBMCs, obtained before or after stereotactic body radiation therapy (not recorded which). These receptors came from a donor at least 50 years old with non-small cell lung cancer. Each CDR3 is given with its conserved first and last residue. D genes are given only for firm matches. Size tells how often a clone was seen (once, few, many) or the class of an expanded clone, and some rows leave it out.

TRBV20-1	TRBJ2-3	many	TRBD1	TGCAGTGCGGAAGGACAGGAGACTAGCACAGATACGCAGTATTTT	CSAEGQETSTDTQYF
TRBV6-5	TRBJ2-1	once	-	TGTGCCAGCAGTTTCCTAGGACTGGGGGAGCAGTTCTTC	CASSFLGLGEQFF
TRBV4-1	TRBJ1-2	-	-	TGCGCCAGCAGCCCCGACAGTGGGTATGGCTACACCTTC	CASSPDSGYGYTF
TRBV10-3	TRBJ1-4	many	-	TGTGCCATCAGGGACGGACTTAATGAAAAACTGTTTTTT	CAIRDGLNEKLFF
TRBV20-1	TRBJ2-3	many	TRBD2	TGCAGTGCTAGTCTCGCGGGGGGACCTAGCACAGATACGCAGTATTTT	CSASLAGGPSTDTQYF
TRBV5-6	TRBJ1-2	many	-	TGTGCCAGCACCCTCGTCGACGGAGGATCCTATGGCTACACCTTC	CASTLVDGGSYGYTF
TRBV2	TRBJ2-3	many	-	TGTGCCAGCAGTAATGTCCCCATATCCATTTTGTCCACAGATACGCAGTATTTT	CASSNVPISILSTDTQYF
TRBV7-9	TRBJ2-1	-	TRBD1	TGTGCCAGCAGCCCCGGACAGGTTCCTAACAATGAGCAGTTCTTC	CASSPGQVPNNEQFF
TRBV6-2/TRBV6-3	TRBJ2-7	-	-	TGTGCCAGCAGTCTAGGGGCCCCGTTGCAGCAGTACTTC	CASSLGAPLQQYF
TRBV4-1	TRBJ2-7	-	-	TGCGCCAGCAGCCAGACACGGGAGCCCCCCTACGAGCAGTACTTT	CASSQTREPPYEQYF
TRBV5-1	TRBJ2-2	medium-sized	-	TGCGCCAGCAGCTTGAATGCGCAGGGACCGAACACCGGGGAGCTGTTTTTT	CASSLNAQGPNTGELFF
TRBV6-1	TRBJ1-6	-	-	TGTGCCAGCAACGACAGGCTGGAGAATTCACCCCTCCACTTT	CASNDRLENSPLHF
TRBV19	TRBJ1-1	few	TRBD1	TGTGCCAGTAGTACCCTGGGGAGGGGGCGTCGGTCGGGCACTGAAGCTTTCTTT	CASSTLGRGRRSGTEAFF
TRBV20-1	TRBJ2-4	few	-	TGCAGTGCCAGCTCCGGGGACACCAGAAACATTCAGTACTTC	CSASSGDTRNIQYF
TRBV20-1	TRBJ2-5	many	TRBD2	TGCAGCACGGGGGCTAGCGGGTACCAAGAGACCCAGTACTTC	CSTGASGYQETQYF
TRBV28	TRBJ2-6	-	-	TGTGCCAGCAGGAGAAAGGGTACTTGGGCCAACGTCCTGACTTTC	CASRRKGTWANVLTF
TRBV7-9	TRBJ1-5	few	TRBD1	TGTGCCAGCAGCTTATCGGGGACAGCTAGCAATCAGCCCCAGCATTTT	CASSLSGTASNQPQHF
TRBV12-5	TRBJ1-6	-	-	TGTGCTAGTGATTTACAACAGCCGACACTCCACTTT	CASDLQQPTLHF
TRBV20-1	TRBJ2-3	-	TRBD2	TGCAGTGCCCAAACTAGCGGGAGGGGTAATACGCAGTATTTT	CSAQTSGRGNTQYF